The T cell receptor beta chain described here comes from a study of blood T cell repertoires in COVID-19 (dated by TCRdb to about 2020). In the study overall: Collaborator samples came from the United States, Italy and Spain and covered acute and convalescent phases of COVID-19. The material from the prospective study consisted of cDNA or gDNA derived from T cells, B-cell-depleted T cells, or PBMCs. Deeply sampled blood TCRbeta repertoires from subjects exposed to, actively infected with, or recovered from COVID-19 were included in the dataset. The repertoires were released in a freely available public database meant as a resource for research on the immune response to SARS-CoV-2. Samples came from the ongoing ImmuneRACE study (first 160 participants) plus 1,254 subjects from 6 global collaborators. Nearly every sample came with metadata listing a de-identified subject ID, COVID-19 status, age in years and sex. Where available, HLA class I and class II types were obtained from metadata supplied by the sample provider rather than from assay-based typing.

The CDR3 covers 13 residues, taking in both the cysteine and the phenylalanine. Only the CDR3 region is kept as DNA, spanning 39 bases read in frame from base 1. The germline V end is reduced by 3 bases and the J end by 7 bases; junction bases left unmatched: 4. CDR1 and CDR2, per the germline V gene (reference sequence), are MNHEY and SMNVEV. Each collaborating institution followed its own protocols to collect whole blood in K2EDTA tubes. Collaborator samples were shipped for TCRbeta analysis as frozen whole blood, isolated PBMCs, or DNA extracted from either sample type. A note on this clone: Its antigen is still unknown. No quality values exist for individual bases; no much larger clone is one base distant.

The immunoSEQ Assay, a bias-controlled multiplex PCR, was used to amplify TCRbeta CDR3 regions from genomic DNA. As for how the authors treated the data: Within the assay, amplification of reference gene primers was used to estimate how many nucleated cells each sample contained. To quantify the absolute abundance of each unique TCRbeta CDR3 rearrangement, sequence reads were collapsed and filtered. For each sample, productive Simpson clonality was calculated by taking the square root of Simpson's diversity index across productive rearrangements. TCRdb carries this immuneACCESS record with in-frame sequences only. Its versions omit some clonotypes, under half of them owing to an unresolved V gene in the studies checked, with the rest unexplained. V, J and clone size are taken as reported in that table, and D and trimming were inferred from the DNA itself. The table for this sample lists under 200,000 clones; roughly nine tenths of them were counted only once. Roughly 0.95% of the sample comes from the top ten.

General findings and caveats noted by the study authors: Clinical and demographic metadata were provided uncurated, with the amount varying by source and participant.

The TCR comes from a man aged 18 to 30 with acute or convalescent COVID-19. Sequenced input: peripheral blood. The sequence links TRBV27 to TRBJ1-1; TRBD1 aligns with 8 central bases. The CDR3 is CASSLDRVNEAFF. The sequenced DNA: TGTGCCAGCAGTTTGGACAGGGTGAATGAAGCTTTCTTT.